A selection of T cell receptor beta chains follows, all from one sample in a study of read filtering for tumor transcriptome and immune sequencing. TCRdb re-called the reads with MiXCR, one entry per CDR3 protein. The sample yields about 14,000 distinct CDR3 sequences, over 20% seen once. The sample was a population of CD138-negative cells sorted from bone marrow. The receptors were sampled from a donor aged 40 or over with multiple myeloma. Each CDR3 is given with its conserved first and last residue. A D gene is named only where the DNA matches it firmly. Clone size is stated in some rows and not others, as once, few, many or a class when expanded.

>-|TRBV21-1|TRBJ2-5|many
TGTGCCAGCAGCAAAGGCGGAGTAGCGGGAGGGCAAGAGACCCAGTACTTC
CASSKGGVAGGQETQYF
>-|TRBV15|TRBJ1-1|many
TGTGCCACCAGCAGAGGCCACAGTATGAACACTGAAGCTTTCTTT
CATSRGHSMNTEAFF
>-|TRBV5-1|TRBJ1-4|many
TGCGCCAGCAGCTTGGACAGTTTGATTGAAAAACTGTTTTTT
CASSLDSLIEKLFF
>-|TRBV11-2|TRBJ1-1|few
TGTGCCAGCAGCTTAGATTGGGCAGGGCGAGACACTGAAGCTTTCTTT
CASSLDWAGRDTEAFF
>TRBD1|TRBV7-8|TRBJ2-7|few
TGTGCCAGCAGCTTACTGGGGACAGGGGGCGCTAACTACGAGCAGTACTTC
CASSLLGTGGANYEQYF
>-|TRBV20-1|TRBJ2-7|many
TGCAGTGCTCTTAGACAGGCCGGAGACTACGAGCAGTACTTC
CSALRQAGDYEQYF
>TRBD1|TRBV6-1|TRBJ2-2|many
TGTGCCAGCAGTACAGGGGGTAACACCGGGGAGCTGTTTTTT
CASSTGGNTGELFF
>-|TRBV20-1|TRBJ1-5|-
TGCAGTGCTAGTGGGGTCAGGGGCCAGCCCCAGCATTTT
CSASGVRGQPQHF
>-|TRBV7-9|TRBJ2-1|many
TGTGCCAGCAGCTTGGGGACGGCGAATGAGCAGTTCTTC
CASSLGTANEQFF
>TRBD2|TRBV19|TRBJ2-3|-
TGTGCCAGTAGTATTTCTAGCGGTGAGGTGACAGATACGCAGTATTTT
CASSISSGEVTDTQYF
>-|TRBV20-1|TRBJ2-3|-
TGCAGTCCTCAAGGGGGGATAGCGGGAGATACGCAGTATTTT
CSPQGGIAGDTQYF
>-|TRBV11-1|TRBJ2-2|many
TGTGCCAGCAGCTTAATTAACCATGGAGGCGGGGAGCTGTTTTTT
CASSLINHGGGELFF
>-|TRBV6-1|TRBJ2-7|-
TGTGCCAGCAGGCAGGTCTACGAGCAGTACTTC
CASRQVYEQYF
>-|TRBV3-1|TRBJ2-1|many
TGTGCCAGCAGCCGGTCCGAGTCCTCGAGGGGCGAGCAGTTCTTC
CASSRSESSRGEQFF